Following are 30 T cell receptor beta chains from one sample sequenced in a study of regulatory T cells in long-lasting Graves disease. CDR3 regions were amplified by Arm-PCR using iRepertoire HTBI primers to build TCR beta libraries. TCRdb reanalysed the multiplex PCR reads using MiXCR and keeps one entry per CDR3 protein. The repertoire holds fewer than 450,000 distinct CDR3 sequences, with under 25% as singletons. Time point in this sample: persistent/refractory GD, antithyroid drugs over 5 years with positive TRAb. PBMC-derived RNA was used for the TCR library. The sequencing here drew on peripheral blood mononuclear cells (PBMCs), taken when the disease was refractory, from a patient treated with antithyroid drugs. These receptors came from a female donor with Graves disease.

For the CDR3, the DNA is TGTGCCAGCAGACAGACGGAGGCTTCTTTAAGTAAAGGAAACACCATATATTTT. Amino acid sequence: CASRQTEASLSKGNTIYF. The chain uses TRBV2 and TRBJ1-3; unclear D gene. Trimming cost V 6 bases and J 4 bases, with 25 bases left between them. In germline, CDR1 is SNHLY, CDR2 FYNNEI. This CDR3 is 18 amino acids long.

This clonotype was seen a few times. This chain connects TRBV7-9 to TRBJ1-5, with a possible D match to TRBD1 (6 bases). CDR3 length: 15 residues. Germline CDR1 and CDR2: SEHNR and FQNEAQ (reference sequence). Trimming cost V 6 bases and J 0 bases, with 12 bases left between them. The CDR3 DNA is TGTGCCAGCAGTCCCTTGGGGGCTAGCAATCAGCCCCAGCATTTT. It encodes CASSPLGASNQPQHF.

This chain uses TRBV4-3 with TRBJ1-1; D not certain. V lost 1 base, J lost 3 bases, and 6 bases lay in between. The CDR3 spans 13 residues. Germline V gene lookup returns CDR1 LGHNA and CDR2 YSLEER. This CDR3 is CASSQVTDTEAFF. As DNA, the CDR3 is TGCGCCAGCAGCCAAGTTACGGACACTGAAGCTTTCTTT.

Comments on this clonotype: This could be a read error, since a much larger clone is one nucleotide away. The gene calls are TRBV6-1 and TRBJ2-7; no definite D call. The CDR3 sequence is 15 residues long. CDR1 and CDR2 (germline): MNHNS, SASEGT. V was trimmed by 6 bases and J by 6 bases, leaving 21 bases between them. The CDR3 DNA follows: TGTGCCAGCAGGGACCAAGTTGGCCCCTCGGGCGAGCAGTACTTC. Its translation: CASRDQVGPSGEQYF.

The genes are TRBV5-6 and TRBJ2-7; 9 nucleotides match TRBD2. This CDR3 has 16 amino acids. V lost 4 bases and J lost 0; bases outside the gene matches: 8. Germline loops: CDR1 SGHDT, CDR2 YYEEEE. The CDR3 DNA follows: TGTGCCAGCAGCGAATACGTTAGCGGGAGCTCCTACGAGCAGTACTTC. Translating it yields CASSEYVSGSSYEQYF.

CDR3: CAWSPRQKYNTEAFF. Written as DNA, the CDR3 is TGTGCCTGGAGTCCGAGACAGAAGTATAACACTGAAGCTTTCTTT. The chain has TRBV30 and TRBJ1-1, with D maybe TRBD1 (5 bases). V shed 2 bases and J shed 2 bases, with 15 bases lying between them. Germline V gene data show CDR1 as GTSNPN and CDR2 as SVGIG (reference sequence). This CDR3 has 15 amino acids.

As to this clonotype: A much bigger clone sits one base away, suggesting this may be a read error. The chain uses TRBV7-2 and TRBJ2-5; D is uncertain. CDR3 size: 14 residues. V lost 0 bases and J 3 bases, leaving 8 bases between the germline ends. Germline V lookup: CDR1 SGHTA, CDR2 FQGNSA. The CDR3 loop reads CASSLAPSKETQYF. CDR3 in DNA: TGTGCCAGCAGCTTAGCTCCCAGTAAAGAGACCCAGTACTTC.

The V call is TRBV10-3, the J call TRBJ1-1; 9 bases are a match to TRBD1. The trim removed 4 bases at V and 5 bases at J, leaving 8 bases unmatched. Per germline, CDR1 ENHRY and CDR2 SYGVKD. The CDR3 has 15 amino acids. In DNA form, the CDR3 reads TGTGCCATCAGTGCCCCCGGGACAGGGTTAACTGAAGCTTTCTTT. Translated, it gives CAISAPGTGLTEAFF.

About this clonotype itself: A read error may explain this, as a much larger clone is one base away. This rearrangement joins TRBV7-9 to TRBJ2-5, with unresolved D. V was trimmed by 5 bases and J by 7 bases, leaving 11 bases between them. CDR1 is SEHNR and CDR2 is FQNEAQ in the germline V gene (reference sequence). The CDR3 covers 12 residues. CDR3 DNA sequence: TGTGCCAGCAGCGCAGGCAGGTCGACCCAGTACTTC. Translated: CASSAGRSTQYF.

The chain joins TRBV7-2 to TRBJ1-5, with 7 bases lining up with TRBD1. The germline V gene has CDR1 SGHTA and CDR2 FQGNSA. V shed 0 bases, J shed 6 bases, and the junction held 8 bases outside the gene matches. The CDR3 covers 16 residues. The CDR3 DNA is TGTGCCAGCAGCTTAGCACCCCGACAGGGCGGTCAGCCCCAGCATTTT. It encodes CASSLAPRQGGQPQHF.

This clonotype was detected ten times or more. The rearrangement uses TRBV12-3 or TRBV12-4 and TRBJ2-5, with 10 bases matching TRBD2. V lost 6 bases, J lost 0 bases, and 7 bases stayed unmatched. CDR3 length equals 16 residues. The chain's CDR3 is CASSPTSGAYQETQYF. The CDR3 DNA sequence: TGTGCCAGCAGCCCTACTAGCGGGGCCTACCAAGAGACCCAGTACTTC.

This clonotype was counted ten times or more. V is TRBV20-1 and J is TRBJ1-1; 7 nucleotides match TRBD1. The CDR3 extends over 18 amino acids. Trimming cost V 6 bases and J 0 bases; bases outside gene matches: 19. The germline gives CDR1 DFQATT, CDR2 SNEGSKA (reference sequence). The CDR3 spells CSAAKGQVFSRMNTEAFF. The CDR3 DNA reads as TGCAGTGCCGCCAAAGGACAGGTTTTTTCACGTATGAACACTGAAGCTTTCTTT.

CDR3: CSARALGGNQPQHF. The CDR3 DNA follows: TGCAGTGCTCGGGCCCTGGGTGGCAATCAGCCCCAGCATTTT. V usage is TRBV20-1 and J usage is TRBJ1-5; D is ambiguous. Germline loops: CDR1 DFQATT, CDR2 SNEGSKA (reference sequence). The CDR3 runs to 14 residues. V lost 5 bases and J lost 2, with 13 bases in between.

This clonotype was detected only a few times. The V call is TRBV9, the J call TRBJ1-4; the D is unclear. The V gene lost 0 bases and the J gene lost 8 bases, with 14 bases spanning the gap. The CDR3 sequence is 15 residues long. CDR1 is SGDLS and CDR2 is YYNGEE in the germline V gene. Here the CDR3 reads CASSVVGGGREKLFF. Here the CDR3 DNA reads TGTGCCAGCAGCGTAGTAGGAGGAGGAAGGGAAAAACTGTTTTTT.

The rearrangement uses TRBV7-9 and TRBJ2-1; TRBD1 matches 10 bases. The CDR3 is 14 residues long. V lost 5 bases and J lost 9; bases outside the gene matches: 7. The germline CDR1 and CDR2 sequences are SEHNR and FQNEAQ (reference sequence). The CDR3 spells CASSPPTGGSEQFF. CDR3 DNA sequence: TGTGCCAGCAGCCCTCCGACAGGGGGCAGTGAGCAGTTCTTC.

The V call is TRBV5-1, the J call TRBJ2-5; TRBD2 agrees at 11 bases. CDR1 SGHRS and CDR2 YFSETQ come from the germline V gene. J lost 1 base, V lost 5 bases, and 4 bases had no gene match. The CDR3 extends over 15 amino acids. CDR3 in amino acids: CASRGTSGTQETQYF. The CDR3 region has the DNA TGCGCCAGCAGGGGGACTAGCGGTACCCAAGAGACCCAGTACTTC.

In its sample, this clonotype was seen many times. The chain recombines TRBV7-9 with TRBJ2-5, with 8 bases that match TRBD2. The germline CDR1 and CDR2 sequences are SEHNR and FQNEAQ (reference sequence). The CDR3 consists of 12 residues. Germline trimming cut 5 bases from V and 5 bases from J; bases unmatched to any gene: 1. The CDR3 reads CASSPSGETQYF. The CDR3 DNA sequence: TGTGCCAGCAGCCCTAGCGGGGAGACCCAGTACTTC.

This clonotype was recorded at least ten times. The chain combines TRBV12-3 or TRBV12-4 with TRBJ1-1; 7 positions match TRBD1. The J segment lost 2 bases and the V segment lost 4 bases, leaving 4 bases of the junction unmatched. The CDR3 has 14 amino acids. Written as DNA, the CDR3 is TGTGCCAGCAGTTCGACAGGGAGAAACACTGAAGCTTTCTTT. It specifies CASSSTGRNTEAFF.

This clonotype was observed at least ten times. The gene calls are TRBV28 and TRBJ2-5; 7 bases align to TRBD1. Germline lookup yields CDR1 MDHEN and CDR2 SYDVKM. J was trimmed by 4 bases and V by 2 bases; bases with no gene match: 4. The CDR3 runs to 14 residues. The CDR3 reads CASSLTGTAETQYF. The CDR3 nucleotides read TGTGCCAGCAGTTTAACCGGGACAGCAGAGACCCAGTACTTC. Using reference TRBV28 and TRBJ2-5 for the parts outside the CDR3, the full variable domain is DVKVTQSSRYLVKRTGEKVFLECVQDMDHENMFWYRQDPGLGLRLIYFSYDVKMKEKGDIPEGYSVSREKKERFSLILESASTNQTSMYLCASSLTGTAETQYFGPGTRLLVL.

This clonotype was recorded many times. This rearrangement joins TRBV6-1 to TRBJ1-6, with D unclear. Germline CDR1 reads MNHNS; CDR2 reads SASEGT. The CDR3 contains 14 residues. V lost 7 bases and J 7 bases, leaving 14 bases between the germline ends. The CDR3 DNA sequence: TGTGCCAGCAAATCCGGCGGATTGAATTCACCCCTCCACTTT. It is translated as CASKSGGLNSPLHF.

This clonotype was seen a handful of times. The chain uses TRBV6-5 and TRBJ2-7; 10 bases match TRBD2. V trimming: 0 bases; J trimming: 3 bases; junction bases outside the gene matches: 8. The CDR3 has 17 amino acids. Germline assignment: CDR1 MNHEY and CDR2 SVGAGI. The CDR3 spells CASSYSIAGGADYEQYF. The CDR3 region has the DNA TGTGCCAGCAGTTACTCTATAGCGGGAGGTGCAGACTACGAGCAGTACTTC.

Note on this clonotype: A read error may be the cause here, since a much bigger clone is one base away. The genes are TRBV7-2 and TRBJ2-7; TRBD1 aligns across 7 bases. V gave up 8 bases and J gave up 0 bases; unmatched junction bases: 10. The CDR3 is 15 residues long. CDR1 and CDR2 (germline): SGHTA, FQGNSA. The CDR3 bases are TGTGCCAGCGGCTACGGGACAGAACTCTCCTACGAGCAGTACTTC. It specifies CASGYGTELSYEQYF. Filled out from reference TRBV7-2 and TRBJ2-7, the complete variable domain reads GAGVSQSPSNKVTEKGKDVELRCDPISGHTALYWYRQSLGQGLEFLIYFQGNSAPDKSGLPSDRFSAERTGGSVSTLTIQRTQQEDSAVYLCASGYGTELSYEQYFGPGTRLTVT.

The chain has TRBV7-8 and TRBJ2-3; the D gene is possibly TRBD2 (5 bases). The V end lost 3 bases, the J end lost 4 bases, and 8 bases lay between the germline ends. The CDR3 contains 13 residues. CDR1 and CDR2 (germline): SGHVS, FQNEAQ. For the CDR3, the DNA is TGTGCCAGCAGCTTTAGCGTGCCAGATACGCAGTATTTT. Amino acids: CASSFSVPDTQYF. Full variable domain (missing parts from reference TRBV7-8 and TRBJ2-3): GAGVSQSPRYKVAKRGQDVALRCDPISGHVSLFWYQQALGQGPEFLTYFQNEAQLDKSGLPSDRFFAERPEGSVSTLKIQRTQQEDSAVYLCASSFSVPDTQYFGPGTRLTVL.

The gene calls are TRBV7-3 and TRBJ1-2; 11 nucleotides agree with TRBD1. The CDR3 contains 13 residues. The ends lost 4 bases at V and 7 bases at J; junction bases unmatched: 2. Germline-derived CDR1 and CDR2 are SGHTA and FQGTGA. The CDR3 is CASSWGQGVGYTF. The CDR3 DNA sequence: TGTGCCAGCAGCTGGGGACAGGGGGTTGGCTACACCTTC. Full variable domain (remainder filled in from reference TRBV7-3 and TRBJ1-2): GAGVSQTPSNKVTEKGKYVELRCDPISGHTALYWYRQSLGQGPEFLIYFQGTGAADDSGLPNDRFFAVRPEGSVSTLKIQRTERGDSAVYLCASSWGQGVGYTFGSGTRLTVV.

The rearrangement uses TRBV7-2 and TRBJ2-3, with 8 nucleotides matching TRBD1. After removal of 5 bases from V and 0 bases from J, the junction contained 10 bases not matched to a gene. The CDR3 extends over 17 amino acids. Germline V gene lookup returns CDR1 SGHTA and CDR2 FQGNSA. CDR3 coding DNA: TGTGCCAGCAGCCCCGGGGTTCAGGGGGCTAGCACAGATACGCAGTATTTT. Residues: CASSPGVQGASTDTQYF.

Turning to this clonotype: Germline and junction disagree at one end, which may indicate a read error. The genes are TRBV7-2 and TRBJ1-2; 9 nucleotides align to TRBD1. The length of the CDR3 is 14 residues. Per germline, CDR1 SGHTA and CDR2 FQGNSA. CDR3 in DNA: TGTGCCAACAGCAACGGGGACAGGGCCTATGGCTACACCTTC. This sequence encodes CANSNGDRAYGYTF. Filled out from reference TRBV7-2 and TRBJ1-2, the complete variable domain reads GAGVSQSPSNKVTEKGKDVELRCDPISGHTALYWYRQSLGQGLEFLIYFQGNSAPDKSGLPSDRFSAERTGGSVSTLTIQRTQQEDSAVYLCANSNGDRAYGYTFGSGTRLTVV.

This clonotype was picked up many times. This chain links TRBV20-1 with TRBJ2-5, with TRBD2 matching 14 bases. The germline gives CDR1 DFQATT, CDR2 SNEGSKA (reference sequence). This CDR3 spans 15 amino acids. The trim removed 6 bases at V and 2 bases at J, leaving 5 bases unmatched. As DNA, the CDR3 is TGCAGTGCCTACGGGACTAGCGGGAGTCAAGAGACCCAGTACTTC. Protein: CSAYGTSGSQETQYF.

DNA of the CDR3: TGTGCCAGCAGTACGAGGAGACTAGCCCCAGATACGCAGTATTTT. Its translation: CASSTRRLAPDTQYF. V is TRBV28 and J is TRBJ2-3; 7 positions agree with TRBD2. CDR3 length: 15 residues. V lost 5 bases, J lost 4 bases, and 9 bases stayed unmatched. CDR1 and CDR2 (germline): MDHEN, SYDVKM.

The chain couples TRBV29-1 to TRBJ2-1, with 9 bases identical to TRBD1. With 8 bases clipped from V and 5 bases from J, the junction kept 7 bases outside the gene matches. CDR1 SQVTM and CDR2 ANQGSEA come from the germline V gene. The CDR3 runs 13 residues. The CDR3 is CSSPGQGDNEQFF. The DNA of the CDR3 is TGCAGCTCCCCGGGACAGGGTGACAATGAGCAGTTCTTC.

The V call is TRBV6-1, the J call TRBJ2-7; D remains unclear. Germline CDR1 MNHNS, CDR2 SASEGT. The CDR3 has 11 amino acids. The V end was cut by 5 bases, the J end by 6 bases, with 8 bases between. CDR3 sequence reads: CASSRIGEQYF. The CDR3 DNA is TGTGCCAGCAGTAGAATCGGCGAGCAGTACTTC.